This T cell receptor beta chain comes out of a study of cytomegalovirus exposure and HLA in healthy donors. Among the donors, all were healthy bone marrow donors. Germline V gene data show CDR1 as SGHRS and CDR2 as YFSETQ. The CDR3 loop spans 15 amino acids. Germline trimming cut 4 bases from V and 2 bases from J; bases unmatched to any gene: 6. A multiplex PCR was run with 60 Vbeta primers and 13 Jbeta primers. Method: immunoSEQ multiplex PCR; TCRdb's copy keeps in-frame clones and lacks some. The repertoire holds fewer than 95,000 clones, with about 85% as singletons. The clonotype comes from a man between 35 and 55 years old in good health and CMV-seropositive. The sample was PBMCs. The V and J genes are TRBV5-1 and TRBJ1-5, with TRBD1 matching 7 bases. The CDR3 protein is CASSTRQGGNQPQHF. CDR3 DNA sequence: TGCGCCAGCAGCACTCGACAGGGTGGCAATCAGCCCCAGCATTTT.